This TCR beta chain was obtained from a study of regulatory T cells in long-lasting Graves disease. Study conclusions and caveats: The researchers studied only peripheral blood, not thyroid tissue. TRBV28, TRBJ1-2 and TRBJ2-5 were segments that persistent disease favored. Newly diagnosed Graves' patients had higher TCR diversity than persistent ones.

CDR3-region Arm-PCR and iRepertoire HTBI primers produced the TCR beta libraries. Original processing methods: Spanning all samples, the identified segments comprised some 66 TRBV and 14 to 15 TRBJ. Each CDR3 protein gets one entry after TCRdb re-called the multiplex PCR reads with MiXCR. The V and J calls come from TCRdb's annotation, not from the publication. The profile shows under 350,000 distinct CDR3 sequences, around 20% of them singletons. The table lists this clonotype with many counts. Antigen unknown. The V gene lost 6 bases and the J gene lost 2 bases, with 16 bases spanning the gap. The CDR3 has 16 residues. Time point specified: persistent/refractory GD, antithyroid drugs over 5 years with positive TRAb. Following extraction of RNA from PBMCs, that RNA was used to make the TCR library.

The sequence derives from a female donor with Graves disease. The chain is built from TRBV12-3 or TRBV12-4 and TRBJ2-2, with D unresolved. The sequencing used peripheral blood mononuclear cells (PBMCs), collected when the disease was refractory, from a patient treated with antithyroid drugs. Written as DNA, the CDR3 is TGTGCCAGCAGCACCTCCCTAGGGTATAACACCGGGGAGCTGTTTTTT. Its protein product is CASSTSLGYNTGELFF.